The 15 T cell receptor beta chains reported below all come from one sample, sequenced in a study of cytomegalovirus exposure and HLA in healthy donors. Assay used: immunoSEQ multiplex PCR; TCRdb lists only in-frame clones, some missing. The table includes about 130,000 clones, approximately 95% detected once. Sequenced material: PBMCs. The receptors shown here come from a man in his late teens or twenties in good health and CMV-seronegative.

This clone appeared a few times. The chain carries TRBV7-9 and TRBJ2-7; 7 nucleotides agree with TRBD1. This CDR3 contains 15 residues. Unmatched junction bases numbered 5, after V lost 1 base and J lost 2 bases. CDR1 SEHNR and CDR2 FQNEAQ come from the germline V gene (reference sequence). CDR3 nucleotide sequence: TGTGCCAGCAGCTTAGGAGTGGGACAGACCTACGAGCAGTACTTC. It codes for CASSLGVGQTYEQYF.

This clone was detected only once. This chain links TRBV5-1 with TRBJ1-1, with D unclear. The CDR3 extends over 12 amino acids. With 4 bases removed from V and 5 bases from J, the gap between germline ends came to 9 bases. Germline CDR1 SGHRS, CDR2 YFSETQ. This CDR3 reads CASSVGATEAFF. Written as DNA, the CDR3 is TGCGCCAGCAGCGTCGGTGCTACTGAAGCTTTCTTT.

The CDR3 sequence: CASSLWATSGTGELFF. The CDR3 DNA reads TGTGCCAGCAGCTTGTGGGCGACTAGCGGCACCGGGGAGCTGTTTTTT. The rearrangement joins TRBV5-6 to TRBJ2-2; 9 positions match TRBD2. The germline CDR1 and CDR2 sequences are SGHDT and YYEEEE. V was clipped by 1 base and J by 4 bases; unmatched bases: 5. The CDR3 is made up of 16 amino acids.

This rearrangement joins TRBV19 to TRBJ1-2, with 8 positions matching TRBD1. This CDR3 has 13 amino acids. The germline CDR1 and CDR2 sequences are LNHDA and SQIVND (reference sequence). Trimming at V came to 6 bases and at J to 4 bases, leaving 4 bases not matched to a gene. This CDR3 reads CASRTGVAYGYTF. DNA for the CDR3: TGTGCCAGTAGGACAGGGGTGGCCTATGGCTACACCTTC.

J is TRBJ2-1 and V is TRBV7-2, with 8 bases lining up with TRBD2. The germline V gene has CDR1 SGHTA and CDR2 FQGNSA. The junction had 5 bases not matched to a gene; V was cut back by 2 bases and J by 5 bases. This CDR3 is built from 15 residues. CDR3 residues: CASSLRLALHNEQFF. As DNA, the CDR3 is TGTGCCAGCAGCTTAAGACTAGCGCTTCACAATGAGCAGTTCTTC.

The rearrangement uses TRBV6-5 and TRBJ2-3; 7 bases are shared with TRBD2. The length of the CDR3 is 14 residues. Germline loops: CDR1 MNHEY, CDR2 SVGAGI. Trimming at V came to 2 bases and at J to 6 bases, leaving 5 bases not matched to a gene. CDR3 DNA sequence: TGTGCCAGCAGTTACGCGGGAGCAGGCGATACGCAGTATTTT. Translated: CASSYAGAGDTQYF.

V gene TRBV19 combines with J gene TRBJ2-1; the match to TRBD2 covers 9 bases. Germline V gene lookup returns CDR1 LNHDA and CDR2 SQIVND (reference sequence). CDR3 length: 16 amino acids. J was trimmed by 7 bases and V by 7 bases; bases with no gene match: 14. This chain's CDR3 is CASMARGGRAVNEQFF. CDR3 bases: TGTGCCAGTATGGCCCGGGGCGGGAGGGCCGTGAATGAGCAGTTCTTC.

The genes are TRBV4-1 and TRBJ1-3; 9 bases fit TRBD1. The CDR3 spans 17 residues. Per the germline V gene, CDR1 is MGHRA and CDR2 is YSYEKL. The V segment lost 3 bases and the J segment 4 bases; nucleotides outside the gene matches: 10. The CDR3 loop reads CASSHPPGGQGGNTIYF. CDR3 nucleotide sequence: TGCGCCAGCAGCCACCCCCCAGGGGGACAGGGAGGAAACACCATATATTTT.

CDR3 sequence reads: CASSKGPGQLNTEAFF. The CDR3, as DNA: TGTGCCAGCAGCAAAGGGCCGGGACAGCTGAACACTGAAGCTTTCTTT. V gene TRBV21-1 combines with J gene TRBJ1-1; the table names TRBD1, a call not compared with the DNA. TRBV21-1 constitutes a pseudogene. This CDR3 has 16 residues.

V gene TRBV4-3 combines with J gene TRBJ1-1; no clear D. Trimming took 0 bases from V and 0 from J, leaving 5 bases between them. Germline V gives CDR1 LGHNA, CDR2 YSLEER. This CDR3 is 14 amino acids long. CDR3 DNA: TGCGCCAGCAGCCAAGATTACATGAACACTGAAGCTTTCTTT. Translation gives CASSQDYMNTEAFF.

This chain joins TRBV5-4 and TRBJ2-7, with 9 bases lining up with TRBD2. The CDR3 sequence is 13 residues long. Germline CDR1 reads SGHNT; CDR2 reads YYREEE (reference sequence). V shed 1 base and J 7 bases; nucleotides not matched to a gene: 3. The CDR3 DNA reads as TGTGCCAGCAGCTTGCGGCGGGAGGGGGAGCAGTACTTC. This gives the protein CASSLRREGEQYF.

The V and J genes are TRBV2 and TRBJ1-3; D possibly corresponds to TRBD1 (6 bases). V lost 8 bases and J lost 4, with 6 bases in between. Germline V gene sequence: CDR1 SNHLY, CDR2 FYNNEI. This CDR3 is 11 amino acids long. This CDR3 is CASGQGNTIYF. DNA for the CDR3: TGTGCCAGCGGACAGGGAAACACCATATATTTT.

This sequence joins TRBV19 and TRBJ2-1; 7 positions match TRBD2. Germline V gives CDR1 LNHDA, CDR2 SQIVND (reference sequence). V trimming: 6 bases; J trimming: 3 bases; junction bases outside the gene matches: 8. The CDR3 runs to 15 residues. In DNA form, the CDR3 reads TGTGCCAGTAGCGAGTCTAGCGGCTACTACAATGAGCAGTTCTTC. Translating it yields CASSESSGYYNEQFF.

This rearrangement joins TRBV2 to TRBJ2-3, with 11 nucleotides matching TRBD2. This CDR3 contains 14 residues. The junction had 3 bases not matched to a gene; V was cut back by 6 bases and J by 4 bases. The germline gives CDR1 SNHLY, CDR2 FYNNEI. As DNA, the CDR3 is TGTGCCAGCAGGATACTAGCGGGAGCAGATACGCAGTATTTT. Translating gives CASRILAGADTQYF.

The chain joins TRBV28 to TRBJ1-5, with D possibly TRBD1 on 6 matching bases. In germline, CDR1 is MDHEN, CDR2 SYDVKM. The CDR3 has 15 residues. Deletions cut 6 bases from V and 4 bases from J, with 16 bases between. CDR3 sequence (DNA): TGTGCCAGCAGGGCCGCGGGGGGCTGGAATCAGCCCCAGCATTTT. It is translated as CASRAAGGWNQPQHF. Full variable domain (rest looked up from reference TRBV28 and TRBJ1-5): DVKVTQSSRYLVKRTGEKVFLECVQDMDHENMFWYRQDPGLGLRLIYFSYDVKMKEKGDIPEGYSVSREKKERFSLILESASTNQTSMYLCASRAAGGWNQPQHFGDGTRLSIL.